These 29 T cell receptor beta chains originate from one sample sequenced in a study of CD8 T cells in Susac syndrome. With random hexamers, reverse transcription was performed on about 0.5 to 1 ug of RNA. TCRdb called the immunoSEQ multiplex PCR reads again in MiXCR, with one record for every CDR3 protein. There are fewer than 350,000 distinct CDR3 sequences in the sample; approximately 90% occur only once, and 0.065% lies in the top ten. The sequenced sample consisted of CD4+ T cells from PBMCs. These receptors were obtained from a human donor with multiple sclerosis.

This chain links TRBV24-1 with TRBJ2-2, with D uncertain. Trimming left V 4 bases short and J 6 bases short, with 11 bases between. This CDR3 comprises 14 residues. Germline V lookup: CDR1 KGHDR, CDR2 SFDVKD. CDR3 region: CATSDPGRAGELFF. CDR3 coding DNA: TGTGCCACCAGTGACCCGGGCCGCGCCGGGGAGCTGTTTTTT.

This chain joins TRBV5-1 and TRBJ1-5; D gene unclear. CDR3 length equals 16 residues. Trimming removed 0 bases at V and 0 bases at J, with 10 bases between. Germline V gene data show CDR1 as SGHRS and CDR2 as YFSETQ. The CDR3 DNA sequence: TGCGCCAGCAGCTTGGGGCCGGGAAGTAGCAATCAGCCCCAGCATTTT. Its translation is CASSLGPGSSNQPQHF.

The J gene is TRBJ2-1, the V gene TRBV24-1, with D perhaps assigned TRBD1 or TRBD2 (5 bases each). The V end was cut by 9 bases, the J end by 0 bases, with 11 bases between. Germline V gene data show CDR1 as KGHDR and CDR2 as SFDVKD. The CDR3 is 14 residues long. CDR3 sequence: CATCRDGSYNEQFF. For the CDR3, the DNA is TGTGCCACCTGCCGGGACGGCTCCTACAATGAGCAGTTCTTC.

The J gene is TRBJ2-1, the V gene TRBV5-1; D is possibly TRBD1 (7 bases). The CDR3 consists of 16 residues. Germline V gene lookup returns CDR1 SGHRS and CDR2 YFSETQ. Between the trimmed V and J ends, which lost 4 bases and 6 bases, there was a span of 20 bases. The CDR3 loop reads CASSVPRQGGANEQFF. The CDR3 nucleotides are TGCGCCAGCAGCGTTCCCCGACAGGGAGGTGCCAATGAGCAGTTCTTC. The complete variable domain, with remaining parts taken from reference TRBV5-1 and TRBJ2-1, reads KAGVTQTPRYLIKTRGQQVTLSCSPISGHRSVSWYQQTPGQGLQFLFEYFSETQRNKGNFPGRFSGRQFSNSRSEMNVSTLELGDSALYLCASSVPRQGGANEQFFGPGTRLTVL.

J is TRBJ2-2 and V is TRBV2; D not resolved. V gave up 8 bases and J gave up 6 bases, with 13 bases separating them. The CDR3 contains 13 residues. The V gene's germline CDR1 is SNHLY and CDR2 FYNNEI. As DNA, the CDR3 is TGTGCCAGCCAACCCGCTAGTTCCGGGGAGCTGTTTTTT. It encodes CASQPASSGELFF.

The chain couples TRBV27 to TRBJ1-1, with D unclear. Looked up from germline, CDR1 is MNHEY and CDR2 is SMNVEV (reference sequence). Trimming took off 4 bases at V and 0 bases at J, with 9 bases between the two ends. The CDR3 has 14 amino acids. The CDR3 region is CASSSRLMNTEAFF. The CDR3 DNA is TGTGCCAGCAGTTCGCGCTTAATGAACACTGAAGCTTTCTTT.

The chain couples TRBV27 to TRBJ2-7; 7 positions agree with TRBD1. The V and J ends lost 6 bases and 3 bases, in that order; junction bases with no gene match: 5. Germline assignment: CDR1 MNHEY and CDR2 SMNVEV (reference sequence). CDR3 size: 13 residues. CDR3 sequence reads: CASSRTGVYEQYF. DNA for the CDR3: TGTGCCAGCAGCCGAACAGGGGTCTACGAGCAGTACTTC.

The chain recombines TRBV6-1 with TRBJ2-5, with D perhaps TRBD1 (5 bases). The V gene lost 6 bases and the J gene lost 2 bases, with 13 bases spanning the gap. The length of the CDR3 is 14 residues. Germline values: CDR1 MNHNS, CDR2 SASEGT. CDR3 nucleotide sequence: TGTGCCAGCAGCCTGGACAAACGGCAAGAGACCCAGTACTTC. Residues: CASSLDKRQETQYF.

The V and J genes are TRBV7-9 and TRBJ2-3; TRBD2 matches 10 bases. CDR1 is SEHNR and CDR2 is FQNEAQ in the germline V gene (reference sequence). V was pared by 2 bases and J by 4 bases, with 3 bases of the junction left unmatched. The CDR3 runs 15 residues. The CDR3 is CASSLLAGVADTQYF. Here the CDR3 DNA reads TGTGCCAGCAGCTTACTAGCGGGGGTGGCAGATACGCAGTATTTT.

This clonotype was detected a few times. A junction end diverges from the germline sequence, so it may reflect a read error. This CDR3 reads CASSPMRTGANVLTF. The CDR3 coding sequence is TGTGCCAGCAGTCCCATGAGAACCGGGGCCAATGTCCTGACTTTC. The chain couples TRBV6-1 to TRBJ2-6; D may match TRBD1 or TRBD2 (5 bases each). Germline V lookup: CDR1 MNHNS, CDR2 SASEGT. The CDR3 consists of 15 residues.

The chain has TRBV29-1 and TRBJ2-1; D is possibly TRBD1 (5 bases). Deletions cut 1 base from V and 5 bases from J, with 6 bases between. Germline V CDR1 and CDR2: SQVTM, ANQGSEA. The CDR3 covers 12 residues. CDR3 coding DNA: TGCAGCGTTGAAGGGGGCCACAATGAGCAGTTCTTC. Protein sequence: CSVEGGHNEQFF.

V and J are TRBV25-1 and TRBJ1-1; TRBD1 is a possible D gene (5 bases). Germline CDR1 is MGHDK and CDR2 is SYGVNS. This CDR3 spans 15 amino acids. V lost 2 bases and J lost 1, with 11 bases in between. CDR3 DNA: TGTGCCAGCAGTGAACTCGGGGGGGGGAACACTGAAGCTTTCTTT. This codes for CASSELGGGNTEAFF.

The chain links TRBV29-1 to TRBJ2-1, with D perhaps matching TRBD2 (5 bases). This CDR3 has 13 amino acids. CDR1 and CDR2 (germline): SQVTM, ANQGSEA. Trimming stripped 5 bases from V and 7 bases from J, with 15 bases between. CDR3 loop: CSVPQSGWNEQFF. The CDR3 DNA reads TGCAGCGTTCCTCAGTCGGGGTGGAATGAGCAGTTCTTC.

The CDR3 loop reads CASSPRPGGIQDTQYF. CDR3 coding DNA: TGTGCCAGCAGCCCCCGTCCGGGAGGGATCCAAGATACGCAGTATTTT. This chain links TRBV7-6 with TRBJ2-3; 8 bases are a match to TRBD2. Trimming removed 5 bases from V and 5 bases from J; junction bases left unmatched: 12. Germline values: CDR1 SGHVS, CDR2 FNYEAQ. The CDR3 covers 16 residues.

The chain uses TRBV7-8 and TRBJ2-1; 13 bases are shared with TRBD2. V lost 1 base to trimming and J lost 8 bases; unmatched junction nucleotides: 2. The CDR3 totals 15 residues. Germline CDR1 reads SGHVS; CDR2 reads FQNEAQ. This CDR3 is CASSLGTSGGHEQFF. Here the CDR3 DNA reads TGTGCCAGCAGCTTAGGGACTAGCGGGGGACATGAGCAGTTCTTC.

The rearrangement joins TRBV2 to TRBJ2-2, with D possibly TRBD1 on 5 matching bases. Germline V CDR1 and CDR2: SNHLY, FYNNEI. V shed 2 bases and J shed 3 bases, with 10 bases lying between them. CDR3 length: 15 residues. CDR3 protein: CASSERGGDTGELFF. As DNA, the CDR3 is TGTGCCAGCAGTGAAAGGGGCGGAGACACCGGGGAGCTGTTTTTT.

This clonotype was seen a single time. The chain employs TRBV15 and TRBJ2-1, with D unclear. Trimming stripped 1 base from V and 2 bases from J, with 6 bases between. The CDR3 spans 14 residues. Germline CDR1 and CDR2: LNHNV and YYDKDF (reference sequence). The CDR3 loop reads CATSRALTYNEQFF. The DNA of the CDR3 is TGTGCCACCAGCAGAGCCTTGACCTACAATGAGCAGTTCTTC.

This chain links TRBV6-2 or TRBV6-3 with TRBJ1-4; the D is unclear. Germline V lookup: CDR1 MNHEY, CDR2 SVGEGT. Between the trimmed V and J ends, which lost 5 bases and 4 bases, there was a span of 8 bases. This CDR3 comprises 13 residues. The chain's CDR3 is CASSAGNNEKLFF. The CDR3 bases are TGTGCCAGCAGTGCAGGCAATAATGAAAAACTGTTTTTT.

The V gene is TRBV6-2 or TRBV6-3, the J gene TRBJ1-6; no clear D. CDR3 length: 15 residues. Germline loops: CDR1 MNHEY, CDR2 SVGEGT. The germline V and J ends were trimmed by 7 bases and 9 bases, with 19 bases remaining between them. CDR3 in amino acids: CASTKTGISVSPLHF. CDR3 nucleotide sequence: TGTGCCAGCACCAAGACGGGCATTTCCGTTTCACCCCTCCACTTT.

This chain links TRBV7-2 with TRBJ2-3; 7 nucleotides align to TRBD1. The germline V gene has CDR1 SGHTA and CDR2 FQGNSA. The CDR3 extends over 15 amino acids. The ends lost 4 bases at V and 4 bases at J; junction bases unmatched: 8. The CDR3 region has the DNA TGTGCCAGCAGCTCCGGGACAGTAGGGGCAGATACGCAGTATTTT. Its protein product is CASSSGTVGADTQYF.

The CDR3 DNA follows: TGTGCCGTTCAATTGTTTTTGGAGAACACTGAAGCTTTCTTT. Protein product: CAVQLFLENTEAFF. This sequence joins TRBV30 and TRBJ1-1; unclear D gene. V lost 8 bases and J lost 1, with 17 bases in between. Per germline, CDR1 GTSNPN and CDR2 SVGIG (reference sequence). The CDR3 has 14 amino acids.

The chain joins TRBV6-1 to TRBJ2-7, with D possibly matching TRBD1 (5 bases). The CDR3 has 17 amino acids. The V gene lost 4 bases and the J gene lost 9 bases, with 28 bases spanning the gap. Germline loops: CDR1 MNHNS, CDR2 SASEGT. The chain's CDR3 is CASSVPLVLGQGTGQYF. CDR3 bases: TGTGCCAGCAGTGTCCCCCTGGTCTTGGGGCAGGGAACCGGGCAGTACTTC.

In this sample, this clonotype turned up once. The chain carries TRBV3-1 and TRBJ2-6; D unclear. The CDR3 length is 15 residues. Germline V gives CDR1 LGHDT, CDR2 YNNKEL (reference sequence). V lost 5 bases to trimming and J lost 0 bases, with 8 bases between them. The CDR3 spells CASSVDISGANVLTF. CDR3 in DNA: TGTGCCAGCAGCGTCGACATCTCTGGGGCCAACGTCCTGACTTTC.

The J gene is TRBJ2-1, the V gene TRBV5-1; weak D call: TRBD2 (5 bases). Germline loops: CDR1 SGHRS, CDR2 YFSETQ. The CDR3 runs to 14 residues. The V gene lost 0 bases and the J gene lost 5 bases, with 9 bases spanning the gap. The CDR3 loop reads CASSLGGEHNEQFF. As DNA, the CDR3 is TGCGCCAGCAGCTTGGGTGGGGAGCACAATGAGCAGTTCTTC.

In this sample, this clonotype turned up once. This chain joins TRBV11-3 and TRBJ2-1; 7 bases fit TRBD2. Unmatched junction bases numbered 5, after V lost 3 bases and J lost 6 bases. Germline V gives CDR1 SGHNT, CDR2 YENEEA. The CDR3 runs to 14 residues. The CDR3 nucleotides read TGTGCCAGCAGCTTTGAGGGAGGGATCAATGAGCAGTTCTTC. This translates into CASSFEGGINEQFF.

This chain uses TRBV12-3 or TRBV12-4 with TRBJ2-3, with 9 bases lining up with TRBD2. The CDR3 is 16 amino acids. With 3 bases clipped from V and 1 base from J, the junction kept 5 bases outside the gene matches. The CDR3 DNA is TGTGCCAGCAGTTTCCGTAGCGGGAGAGGCACAGATACGCAGTATTTT. This encodes CASSFRSGRGTDTQYF.

The chain couples TRBV5-1 to TRBJ2-2; TRBD1 aligns across 7 bases. Per germline, CDR1 SGHRS and CDR2 YFSETQ. The CDR3 contains 18 residues. J gave up 0 bases and V 0 bases, and 8 bases lay outside the gene matches. CDR3 sequence (DNA): TGCGCCAGCAGCTTGGCCCCGACAGGGTCAGCGAACACCGGGGAGCTGTTTTTT. It translates to CASSLAPTGSANTGELFF.

This clonotype came up once. The V call is TRBV6-5, the J call TRBJ2-3; 14 nucleotides agree with TRBD2. The germline gives CDR1 MNHEY, CDR2 SVGAGI. The CDR3 covers 17 residues. The J segment lost 11 bases and the V segment lost 2 bases, leaving 12 bases of the junction unmatched. The CDR3, as DNA: TGTGCCAGCAGTTACCGGACTAGCGGGAGGACCCCTGGGAAGCAGTATTTT. The encoded protein is CASSYRTSGRTPGKQYF.

V and J are TRBV6-6 and TRBJ2-7; D is perhaps TRBD1 (5 bases). The germline V gene encodes CDR1 MNHNY and CDR2 SVGAGI (reference sequence). The CDR3 is made up of 15 amino acids. V was trimmed by 6 bases and J by 1 base, leaving 16 bases between them. The CDR3 here is CASSYRTVSSYEQYF. In DNA, the CDR3 is TGTGCCAGCAGCTACAGGACGGTGTCTTCCTACGAGCAGTACTTC.